The entry that follows covers one T cell receptor (beta chain) sequence. Its antigen is not identified. CDR3 length: 17 amino acids. Germline V gene data show CDR1 as SGHTA and CDR2 as FQGTGA. Losses at the gene ends were 1 base for V and 7 bases for J; bases not matched to a gene: 13. The PCR was carried out with 60 Vbeta primers and 13 Jbeta primers. Sequencing used immunoSEQ multiplex PCR; TCRdb keeps in-frame clones, though not all of them. The sample contains about 55,000 clones, around three fifths of which appear only once. Nominally healthy donors provided the samples, though records likely missed some immune exposures. These data come from a study of cytomegalovirus exposure and HLA in healthy donors. Study-wide findings and caveats: It was shown in a later analysis that HLA-associated TCR beta chains were more clonally expanded than other, equally common chains. Most observed TCR sequences were rare, whereas some public TCRs were detected in many donors. On later analysis, the bulk of CMV-associated TCR beta chains appeared to be HLA-restricted.

J is TRBJ2-1 and V is TRBV7-3; TRBD2 matches 7 bases. Sequencing was carried out using PBMCs. This clonotype originated in a human donor in good health. The CDR3 is CASSLSGGGSSRNEQFF. Here the CDR3 DNA reads TGTGCCAGCAGCTTAAGTGGGGGGGGATCCTCAAGAAATGAGCAGTTCTTC.